Included here is one T cell receptor (beta chain) sequence, with context. Its antigen is unknown. No base quality information exists; no much larger clone differs at one position. Library prep was done by the immunoSEQ multiplex PCR assay. DNA from the cultured and isolated CD4+ T cells underwent TCR beta CDR3 sequencing. As for the original processing: Non-productive TCR sequences were removed and reads were trimmed to the CDR3 region, keeping CDR3s of at least 7 amino acids. The MANAFEST web app was used to pick out antigen-specific clonotypes by comparing their expansion in peptide wells with that in reference cultures. Positive clones required FDR<0.05 expansion versus reference and all other wells, odds ratio above 5, and frequency above 0.1% in two replicate wells. A clonotype was called cross-reactive if it was significantly expanded both in SARS-CoV-2 spike wells and in at least one common cold coronavirus spike condition. CDR3 similarity was assessed by Levenshtein distance with the stringdist R package, and unrooted trees were built with ape in R 3.6.1. Here the immuneACCESS table is served through TCRdb, limited to in-frame sequences with V and J called. Missing clones are a known gap in these copies; in checked studies unresolved V genes cover under half, and the rest lacks a known reason. V, J and clone size were drawn from that table, and D and trimming were deduced from the DNA. Recorded for this sample are around 50,000 clones; about 70% of them occurred a single time. The ten largest clonotypes hold about 5% of the sample.

The data were obtained in a study of vaccination effects on CD4 cells after COVID-19 (dated by TCRdb to between 2020 and 2023). Notes on the research overall: The ViraFEST assay stimulated PBMC with viral peptide pools and then used TCR sequencing to identify antigen-specific CD4+ T cell clonotypes by expansion. Each well held 2 million to 2.5 million PBMC cultured in IMDM containing approximately 5.3% human AB serum, 9.5 to 10 IU/ml IL-2 and gentamicin, along with roughly 10 ug/ml peptides. Cultures from other donors in the study were sequenced with the Oncomine TCR Beta short-read assay on an Illumina iSeq 100. A total of roughly 9 COVID-19 convalescent patients and a few SARS-CoV-2-naive healthy vaccine recipients were included in the full study. Samples were taken from three convalescent patients early (day +14) and late (day +241, +227, +161 respectively) after vaccination. Across the study, the median time from the second dose to post-vaccine sampling was 72 days (range 14 to 241). SARS-CoV-2 spike-specific CD4+ TCR repertoires from before and after mRNA vaccination were compared in COVID-19 convalescent patients and in infection-naive vaccine recipients.

The paper as a whole reports these results and caveats: Only a small number of convalescent patients were included, and no early post-infection timepoints were available, which limited the study. Clones induced by infection and clones induced by vaccination both contracted markedly at late timepoints after vaccination, which fits with T cell responses waning over time. In convalescent patients, the post-vaccine spike-reactive repertoire was composed mainly of new vaccine-induced clones that were largely distinct from infection-induced clones.

After approximately 11 days of culture, CD4+ T cells were isolated with the EasySep CD4+ T cell isolation kit. Convalescent patients had PCR-confirmed SARS-CoV-2 infection between March and December 2020, before Alpha, Beta and Delta variants emerged in the United States. Each participant got two doses of an mRNA SARS-CoV-2 vaccine, either BNT162b2 or mRNA-1273. On days 3 and 7, half of the culture medium was replaced with fresh IL-2-containing medium. Unless noted otherwise, every peptide stimulation condition was cultured in triplicate wells. Using Ficoll-Paque Plus gradient centrifugation, PBMC were separated from whole blood and then either used fresh or cryopreserved at -140C. The QIAamp micro DNA kit was used to extract genomic DNA from the cultured CD4+ T cells. The origin of this receptor is a human donor who had a prior SARS-CoV-2 infection. Material: CD4+ T cells from PBMCs cultured without peptide, obtained after COVID-19 vaccination.

The nucleotide sequence is TGCGCCAGCAGCTTAACTAGCGGGGGGACCCCACCCACGGGTACGCAGTATTTT. Translated, it reads CASSLTSGGTPPTGTQYF. The V gene is TRBV5-1 and the J gene is TRBJ2-3; 12 of the junction bases match TRBD2. For CDR1 and CDR2, the germline V gene lists SGHRS and YFSETQ. V loses 2 bases at its end and J loses 8 bases; junction bases beyond the gene matches: 15. The CDR3 numbers 18 residues from cysteine through phenylalanine. The only DNA kept is the CDR3, 54 bases in frame from the first base.